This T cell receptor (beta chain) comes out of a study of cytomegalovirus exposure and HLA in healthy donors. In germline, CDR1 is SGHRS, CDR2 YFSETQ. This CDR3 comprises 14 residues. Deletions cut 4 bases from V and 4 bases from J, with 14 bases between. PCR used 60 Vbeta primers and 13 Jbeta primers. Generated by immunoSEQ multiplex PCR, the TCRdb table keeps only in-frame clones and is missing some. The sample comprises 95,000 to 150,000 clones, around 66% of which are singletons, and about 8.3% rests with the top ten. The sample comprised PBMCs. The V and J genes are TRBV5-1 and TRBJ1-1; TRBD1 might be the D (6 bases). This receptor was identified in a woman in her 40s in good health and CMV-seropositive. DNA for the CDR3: TGCGCCAGCAGCCTGCGCAGGGGAGCCACTGAAGCTTTCTTT. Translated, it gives CASSLRRGATEAFF.